This TCR beta chain came from a study of OX40 agonist ivuxolimab in advanced cancers. CDR1 is SGDLS and CDR2 is YYNGEE in the germline V gene. There are 16 residues in the CDR3. V trimming: 0 bases; J trimming: 10 bases; junction bases outside the gene matches: 11. Profiling relied on immunoSEQ multiplex PCR, and the TCRdb table lists in-frame clones only, not all of them. The table shows around 72,000 clones, with 80% to 95% occurring only once. The specimen was CD4+ or CD8+ T cells sorted from blood, collected in a trial of the OX40 agonist ivuxolimab. The chain carries TRBV9 and TRBJ2-1, with TRBD1 matching over 9 bases. This receptor was taken from an adult with an advanced solid tumor such as melanoma, head and neck, liver or kidney cancer. In nucleotides, the CDR3 is TGTGCCAGCAGCGTAGCCCCCACAACAGGGGGCAGAGAGCAGTTCTTC. Its translation: CASSVAPTTGGREQFF.